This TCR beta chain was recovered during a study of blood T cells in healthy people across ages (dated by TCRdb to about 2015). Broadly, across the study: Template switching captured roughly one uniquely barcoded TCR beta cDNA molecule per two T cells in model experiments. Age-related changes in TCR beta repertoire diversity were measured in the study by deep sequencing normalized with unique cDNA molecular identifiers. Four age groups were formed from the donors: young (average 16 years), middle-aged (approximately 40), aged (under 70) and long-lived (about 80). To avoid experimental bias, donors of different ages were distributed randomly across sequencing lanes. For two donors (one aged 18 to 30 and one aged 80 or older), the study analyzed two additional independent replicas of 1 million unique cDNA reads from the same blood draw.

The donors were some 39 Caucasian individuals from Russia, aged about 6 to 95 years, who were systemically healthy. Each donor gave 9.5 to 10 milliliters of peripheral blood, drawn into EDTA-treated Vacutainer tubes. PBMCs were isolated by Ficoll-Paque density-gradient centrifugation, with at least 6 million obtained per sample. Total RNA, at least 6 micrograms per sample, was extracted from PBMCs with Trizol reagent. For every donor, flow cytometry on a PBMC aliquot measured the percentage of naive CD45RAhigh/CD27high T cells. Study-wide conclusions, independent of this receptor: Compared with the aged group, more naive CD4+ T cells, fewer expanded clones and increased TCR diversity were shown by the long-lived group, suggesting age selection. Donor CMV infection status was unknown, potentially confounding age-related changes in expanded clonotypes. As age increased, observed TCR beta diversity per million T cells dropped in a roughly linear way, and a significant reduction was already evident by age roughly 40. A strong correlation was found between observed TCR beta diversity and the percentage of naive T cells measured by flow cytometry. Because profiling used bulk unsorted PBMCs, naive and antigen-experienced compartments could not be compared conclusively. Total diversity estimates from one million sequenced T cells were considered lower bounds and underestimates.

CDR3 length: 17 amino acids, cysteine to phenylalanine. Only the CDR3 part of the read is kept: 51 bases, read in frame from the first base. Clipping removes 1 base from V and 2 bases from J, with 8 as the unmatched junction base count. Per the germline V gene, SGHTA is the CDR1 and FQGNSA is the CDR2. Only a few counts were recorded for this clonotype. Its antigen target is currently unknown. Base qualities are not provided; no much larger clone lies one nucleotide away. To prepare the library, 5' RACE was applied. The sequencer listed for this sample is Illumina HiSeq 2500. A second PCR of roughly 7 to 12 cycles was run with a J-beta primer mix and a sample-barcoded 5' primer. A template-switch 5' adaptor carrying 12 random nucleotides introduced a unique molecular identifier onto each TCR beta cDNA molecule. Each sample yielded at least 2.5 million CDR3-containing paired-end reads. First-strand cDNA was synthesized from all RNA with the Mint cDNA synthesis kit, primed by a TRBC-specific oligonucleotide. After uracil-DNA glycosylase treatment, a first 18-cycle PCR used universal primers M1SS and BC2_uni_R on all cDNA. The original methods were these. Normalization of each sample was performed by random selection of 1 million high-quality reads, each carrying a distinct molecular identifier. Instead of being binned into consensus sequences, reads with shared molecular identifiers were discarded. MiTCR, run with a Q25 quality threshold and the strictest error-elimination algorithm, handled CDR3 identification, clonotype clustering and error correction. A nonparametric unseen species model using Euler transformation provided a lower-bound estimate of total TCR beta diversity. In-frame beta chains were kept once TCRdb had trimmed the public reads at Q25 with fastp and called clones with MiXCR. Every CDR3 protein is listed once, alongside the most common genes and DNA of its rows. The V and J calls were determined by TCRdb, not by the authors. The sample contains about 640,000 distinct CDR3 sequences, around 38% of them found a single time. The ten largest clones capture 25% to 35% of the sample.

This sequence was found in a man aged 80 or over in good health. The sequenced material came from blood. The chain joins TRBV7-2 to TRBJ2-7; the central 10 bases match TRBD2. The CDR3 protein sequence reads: CASSLVPLAGAAYEQYF. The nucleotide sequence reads TGTGCCAGCAGCTTAGTCCCTCTAGCGGGGGCCGCCTACGAGCAGTACTTC.